This T cell receptor (beta chain) is from a study of T cell responses to AZD1222 COVID-19 vaccine. Study-wide results and limits: Repertoires were obtained only post-peak T cell response.

Turning to this clone: Its antigen is not known.

The ends were cut back, 2 bases at V and 4 bases at J, with 13 bases in the middle. The CDR3 consists of 16 residues. Per the germline V gene, CDR1 is SGHRS and CDR2 is YFSETQ. The method was immunoSEQ multiplex PCR; TCRdb's version includes in-frame clones alone and lacks a portion of them. The sample has about 180,000 clones, less than 95% seen once. The clonotype originates from an adult in good health. The sequenced sample was peripheral blood, obtained on day 0 of AZD1222 vaccination. The rearrangement joins TRBV5-1 to TRBJ2-6; D uncertain. The chain's CDR3 is CASSFVIGSGANVLTF. CDR3 DNA: TGCGCCAGCAGCTTTGTTATAGGGTCCGGGGCCAACGTCCTGACTTTC. The variable domain in full, with the rest retrieved from reference TRBV5-1 and TRBJ2-6, is KAGVTQTPRYLIKTRGQQVTLSCSPISGHRSVSWYQQTPGQGLQFLFEYFSETQRNKGNFPGRFSGRQFSNSRSEMNVSTLELGDSALYLCASSFVIGSGANVLTFGAGSRLTVL.